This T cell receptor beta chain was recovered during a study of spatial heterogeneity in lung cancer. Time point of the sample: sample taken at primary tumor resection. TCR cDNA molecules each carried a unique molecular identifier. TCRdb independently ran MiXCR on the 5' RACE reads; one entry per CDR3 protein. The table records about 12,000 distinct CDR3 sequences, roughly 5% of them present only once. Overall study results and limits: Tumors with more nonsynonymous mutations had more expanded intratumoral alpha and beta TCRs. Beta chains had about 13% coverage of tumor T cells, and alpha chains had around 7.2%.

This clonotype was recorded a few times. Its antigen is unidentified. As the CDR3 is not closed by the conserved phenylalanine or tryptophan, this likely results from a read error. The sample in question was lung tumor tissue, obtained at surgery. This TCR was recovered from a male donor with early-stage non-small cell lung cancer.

The CDR3 region has the DNA TGCGCCAACTCTTTGGCTAGCGGGGTTGGTACGCAGTATTCT. Translation: CANSLASGVGTQYS. The chain carries TRBV4-3 and TRBJ2-3; 9 nucleotides agree with TRBD2. Trimming at V came to 10 bases and at J to 8 bases, leaving 13 bases not matched to a gene. Germline V CDR1 and CDR2: LGHNA, YSLEER. The CDR3 loop spans 14 amino acids.